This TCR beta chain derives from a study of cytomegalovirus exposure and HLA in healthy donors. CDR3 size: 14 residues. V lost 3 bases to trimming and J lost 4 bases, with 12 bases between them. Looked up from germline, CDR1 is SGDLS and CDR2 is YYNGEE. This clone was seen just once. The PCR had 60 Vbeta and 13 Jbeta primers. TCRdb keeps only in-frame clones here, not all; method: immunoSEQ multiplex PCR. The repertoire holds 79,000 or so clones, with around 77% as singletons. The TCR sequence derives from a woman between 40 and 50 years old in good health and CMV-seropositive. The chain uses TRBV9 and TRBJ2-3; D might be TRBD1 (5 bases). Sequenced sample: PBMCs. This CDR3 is CASSANLGADTQYF. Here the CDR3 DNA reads TGTGCCAGCAGCGCTAATCTAGGGGCAGATACGCAGTATTTT.